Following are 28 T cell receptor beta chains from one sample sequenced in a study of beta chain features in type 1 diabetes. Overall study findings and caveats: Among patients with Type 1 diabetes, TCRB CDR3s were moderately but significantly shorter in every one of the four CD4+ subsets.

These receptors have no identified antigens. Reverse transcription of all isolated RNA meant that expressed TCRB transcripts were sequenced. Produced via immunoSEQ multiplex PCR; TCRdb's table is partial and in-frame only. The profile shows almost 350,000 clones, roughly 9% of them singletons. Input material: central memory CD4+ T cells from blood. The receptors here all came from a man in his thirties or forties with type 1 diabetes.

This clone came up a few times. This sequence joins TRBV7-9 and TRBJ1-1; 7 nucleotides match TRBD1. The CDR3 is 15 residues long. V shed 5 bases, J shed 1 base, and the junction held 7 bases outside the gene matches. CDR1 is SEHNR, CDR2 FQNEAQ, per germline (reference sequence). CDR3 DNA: TGTGCCAGCAGCCCTACCGGGACAGCGAACACTGAAGCTTTCTTT. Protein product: CASSPTGTANTEAFF.

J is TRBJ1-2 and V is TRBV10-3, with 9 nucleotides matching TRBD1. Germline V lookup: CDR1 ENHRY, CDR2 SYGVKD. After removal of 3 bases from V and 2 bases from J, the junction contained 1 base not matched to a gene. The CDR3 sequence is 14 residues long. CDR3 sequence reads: CAISDDRGNYGYTF. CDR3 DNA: TGTGCCATCAGTGATGACAGGGGGAACTATGGCTACACCTTC.

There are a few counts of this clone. The CDR3 sequence: CAIKRDSNTGELFF. In DNA, the CDR3 is TGTGCCATCAAACGGGACAGCAACACCGGGGAGCTGTTTTTT. The V and J genes are TRBV10-3 and TRBJ2-2; 7 bases fit TRBD1. Losses at the gene ends were 7 bases for V and 2 bases for J; bases not matched to a gene: 4. Germline V gene data show CDR1 as ENHRY and CDR2 as SYGVKD. CDR3 length: 14 residues.

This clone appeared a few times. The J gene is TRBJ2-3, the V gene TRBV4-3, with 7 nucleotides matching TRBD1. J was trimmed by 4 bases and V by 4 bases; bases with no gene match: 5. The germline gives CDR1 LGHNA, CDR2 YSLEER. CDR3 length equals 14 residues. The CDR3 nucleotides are TGCGCCAGCAGCCCTCAGGGGGTGGCAGATACGCAGTATTTT. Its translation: CASSPQGVADTQYF.

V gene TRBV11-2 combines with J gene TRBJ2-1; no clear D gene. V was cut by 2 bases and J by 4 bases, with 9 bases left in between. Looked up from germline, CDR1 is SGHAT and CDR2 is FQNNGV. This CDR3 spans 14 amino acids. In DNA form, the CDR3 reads TGTGCCAGCAGCTTATCGGAGACTTACAATGAGCAGTTCTTC. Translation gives CASSLSETYNEQFF.

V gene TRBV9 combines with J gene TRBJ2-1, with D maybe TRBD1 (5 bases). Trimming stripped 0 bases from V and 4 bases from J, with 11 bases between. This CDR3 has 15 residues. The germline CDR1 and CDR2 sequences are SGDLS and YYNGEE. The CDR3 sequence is CASSVVPTEYNEQFF. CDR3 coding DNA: TGTGCCAGCAGCGTAGTCCCGACAGAGTACAATGAGCAGTTCTTC.

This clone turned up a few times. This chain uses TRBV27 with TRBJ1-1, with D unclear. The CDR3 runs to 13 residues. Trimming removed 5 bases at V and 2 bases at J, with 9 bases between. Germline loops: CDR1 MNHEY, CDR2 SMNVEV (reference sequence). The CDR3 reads CASSRQRNTEAFF. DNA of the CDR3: TGTGCCAGCAGTCGTCAGAGAAACACTGAAGCTTTCTTT.

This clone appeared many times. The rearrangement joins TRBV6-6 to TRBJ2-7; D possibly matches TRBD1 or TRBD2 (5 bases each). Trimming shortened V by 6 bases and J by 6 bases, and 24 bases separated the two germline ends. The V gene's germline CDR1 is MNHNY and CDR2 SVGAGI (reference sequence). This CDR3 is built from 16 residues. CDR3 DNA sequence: TGTGCCAGCAGCAGCCTTATGAGGGGCGGTGAGTTCGAGCAGTACTTC. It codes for CASSSLMRGGEFEQYF.

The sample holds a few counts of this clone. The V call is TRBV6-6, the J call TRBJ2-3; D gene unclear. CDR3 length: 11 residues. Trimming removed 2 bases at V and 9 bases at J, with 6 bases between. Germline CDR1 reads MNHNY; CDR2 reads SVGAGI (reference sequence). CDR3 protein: CASSYDRTQYF. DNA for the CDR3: TGTGCCAGCAGTTACGACCGCACGCAGTATTTT.

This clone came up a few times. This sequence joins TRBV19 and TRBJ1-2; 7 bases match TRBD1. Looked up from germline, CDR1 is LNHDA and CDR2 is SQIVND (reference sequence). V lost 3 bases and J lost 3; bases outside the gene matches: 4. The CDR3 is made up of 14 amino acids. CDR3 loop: CASSIPGTDYGYTF. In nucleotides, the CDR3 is TGTGCCAGTAGTATCCCCGGGACAGACTATGGCTACACCTTC.

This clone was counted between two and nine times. The chain's CDR3 is CRALEGSEAFF. As DNA, the CDR3 is TGCAGGGCCCTTGAGGGTTCTGAAGCTTTCTTT. This rearrangement joins TRBV20-1 to TRBJ1-1; D is ambiguous. This CDR3 has 11 amino acids. The germline gives CDR1 DFQATT, CDR2 SNEGSKA (reference sequence).

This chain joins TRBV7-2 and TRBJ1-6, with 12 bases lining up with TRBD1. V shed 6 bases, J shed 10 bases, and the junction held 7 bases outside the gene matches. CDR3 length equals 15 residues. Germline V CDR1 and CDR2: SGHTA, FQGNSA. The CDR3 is CASSPGTGGSSPLHF. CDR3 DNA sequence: TGTGCCAGCAGTCCTGGGACAGGGGGCAGCTCACCCCTCCACTTT.

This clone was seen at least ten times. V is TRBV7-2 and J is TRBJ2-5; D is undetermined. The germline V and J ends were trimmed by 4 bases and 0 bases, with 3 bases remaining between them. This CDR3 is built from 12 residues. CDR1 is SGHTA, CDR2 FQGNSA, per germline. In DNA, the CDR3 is TGTGCCAGCAGCTCGTACCAAGAGACCCAGTACTTC. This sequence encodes CASSSYQETQYF.

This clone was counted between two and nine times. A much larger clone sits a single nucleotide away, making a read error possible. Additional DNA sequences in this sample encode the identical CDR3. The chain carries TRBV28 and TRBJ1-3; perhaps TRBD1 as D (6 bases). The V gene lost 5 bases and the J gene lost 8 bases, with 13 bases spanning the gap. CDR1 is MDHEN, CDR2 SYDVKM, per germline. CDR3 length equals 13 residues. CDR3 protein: CASSPGGPDTIYF. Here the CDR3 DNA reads TGTGCCAGCAGTCCGGGGGGGCCGGACACCATATATTTT.

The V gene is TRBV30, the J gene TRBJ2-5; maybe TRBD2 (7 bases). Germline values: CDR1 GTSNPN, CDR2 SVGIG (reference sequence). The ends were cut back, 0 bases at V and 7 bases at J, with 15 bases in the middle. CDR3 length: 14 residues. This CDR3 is CAWSVSGGGGTQYF. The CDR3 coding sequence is TGTGCCTGGAGTGTATCGGGGGGCGGCGGGACCCAGTACTTC.

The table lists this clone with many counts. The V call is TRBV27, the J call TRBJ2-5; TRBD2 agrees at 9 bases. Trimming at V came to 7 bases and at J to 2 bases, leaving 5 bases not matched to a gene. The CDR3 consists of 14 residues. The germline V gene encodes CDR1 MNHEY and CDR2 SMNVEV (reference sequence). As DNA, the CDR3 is TGTGCCAGCAAACCGACTAGCGGACAAGAGACCCAGTACTTC. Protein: CASKPTSGQETQYF.

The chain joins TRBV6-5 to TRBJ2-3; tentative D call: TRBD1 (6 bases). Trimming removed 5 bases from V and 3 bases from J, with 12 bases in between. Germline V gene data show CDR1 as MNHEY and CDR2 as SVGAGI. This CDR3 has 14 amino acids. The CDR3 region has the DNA TGTGCCAGCAGTGATCGGACAGAGACAGATACGCAGTATTTT. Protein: CASSDRTETDTQYF.

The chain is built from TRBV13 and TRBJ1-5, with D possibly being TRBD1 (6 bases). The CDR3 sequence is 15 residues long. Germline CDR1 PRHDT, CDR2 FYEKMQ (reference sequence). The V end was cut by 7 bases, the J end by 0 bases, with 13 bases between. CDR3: CASNVGGNSNQPQHF. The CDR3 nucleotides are TGTGCCAGCAACGTTGGGGGCAATAGCAATCAGCCCCAGCATTTT.

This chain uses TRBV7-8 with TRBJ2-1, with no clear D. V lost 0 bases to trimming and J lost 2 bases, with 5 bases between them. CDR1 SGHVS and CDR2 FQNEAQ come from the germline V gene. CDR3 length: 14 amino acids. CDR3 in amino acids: CASSLAITYNEQFF. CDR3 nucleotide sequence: TGTGCCAGCAGCTTAGCGATAACCTACAATGAGCAGTTCTTC.

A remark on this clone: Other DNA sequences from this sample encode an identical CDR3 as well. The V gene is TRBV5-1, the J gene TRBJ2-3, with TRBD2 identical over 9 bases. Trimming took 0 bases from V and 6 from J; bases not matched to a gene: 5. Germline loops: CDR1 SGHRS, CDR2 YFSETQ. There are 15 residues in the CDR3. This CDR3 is CASSLGLADGDTQYF. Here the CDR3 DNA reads TGCGCCAGCAGCTTGGGACTAGCGGATGGGGATACGCAGTATTTT.

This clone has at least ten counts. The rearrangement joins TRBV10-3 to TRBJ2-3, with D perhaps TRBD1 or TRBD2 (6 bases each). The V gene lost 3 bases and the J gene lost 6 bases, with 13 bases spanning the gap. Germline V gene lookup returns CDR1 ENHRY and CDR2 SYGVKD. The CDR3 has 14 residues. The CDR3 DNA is TGTGCCATCAGTGATCATAGGGGGGCCGATACGCAGTATTTT. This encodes CAISDHRGADTQYF.

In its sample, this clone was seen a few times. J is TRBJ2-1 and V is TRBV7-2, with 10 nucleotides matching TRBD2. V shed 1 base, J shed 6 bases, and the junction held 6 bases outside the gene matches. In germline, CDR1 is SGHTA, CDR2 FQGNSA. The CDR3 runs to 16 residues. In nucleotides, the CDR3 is TGTGCCAGCAGCTTAGACTTTAGCGGGGGGCGCAATGAGCAGTTCTTC. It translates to CASSLDFSGGRNEQFF. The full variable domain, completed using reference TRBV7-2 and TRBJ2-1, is GAGVSQSPSNKVTEKGKDVELRCDPISGHTALYWYRQSLGQGLEFLIYFQGNSAPDKSGLPSDRFSAERTGGSVSTLTIQRTQQEDSAVYLCASSLDFSGGRNEQFFGPGTRLTVL.

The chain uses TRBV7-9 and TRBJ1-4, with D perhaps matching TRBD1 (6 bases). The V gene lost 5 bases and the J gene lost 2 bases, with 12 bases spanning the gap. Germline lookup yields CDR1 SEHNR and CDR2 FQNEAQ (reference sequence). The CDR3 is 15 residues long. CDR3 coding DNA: TGTGCCAGCAGCCCTAACAGGGCCACTAATGAAAAACTGTTTTTT. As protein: CASSPNRATNEKLFF.

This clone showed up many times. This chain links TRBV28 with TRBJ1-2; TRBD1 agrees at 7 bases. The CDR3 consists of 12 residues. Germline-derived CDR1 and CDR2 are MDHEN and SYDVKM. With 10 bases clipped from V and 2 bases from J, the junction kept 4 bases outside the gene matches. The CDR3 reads CATGQANYGYTF. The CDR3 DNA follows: TGTGCCACCGGACAGGCAAACTATGGCTACACCTTC.

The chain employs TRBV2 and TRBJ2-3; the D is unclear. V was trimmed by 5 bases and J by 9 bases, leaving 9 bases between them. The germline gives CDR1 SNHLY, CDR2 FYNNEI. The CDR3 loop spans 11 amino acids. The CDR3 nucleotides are TGTGCCAGCAGTCCCCTAGGGACGCAGTATTTT. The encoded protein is CASSPLGTQYF.

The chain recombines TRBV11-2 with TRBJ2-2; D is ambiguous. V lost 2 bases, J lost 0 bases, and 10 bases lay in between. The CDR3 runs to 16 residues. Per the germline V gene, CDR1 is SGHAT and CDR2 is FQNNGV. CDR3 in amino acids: CASSLKRHANTGELFF. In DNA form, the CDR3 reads TGTGCCAGCAGCTTAAAGAGACATGCGAACACCGGGGAGCTGTTTTTT.

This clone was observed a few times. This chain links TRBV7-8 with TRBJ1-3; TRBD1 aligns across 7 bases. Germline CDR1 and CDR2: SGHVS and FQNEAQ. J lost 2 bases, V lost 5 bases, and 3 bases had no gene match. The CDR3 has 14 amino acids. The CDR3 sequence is CASSAQGAGNTIYF. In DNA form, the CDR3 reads TGTGCCAGCAGCGCCCAGGGGGCTGGAAACACCATATATTTT. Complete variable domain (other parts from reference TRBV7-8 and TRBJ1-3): GAGVSQSPRYKVAKRGQDVALRCDPISGHVSLFWYQQALGQGPEFLTYFQNEAQLDKSGLPSDRFFAERPEGSVSTLKIQRTQQEDSAVYLCASSAQGAGNTIYFGEGSWLTVV.

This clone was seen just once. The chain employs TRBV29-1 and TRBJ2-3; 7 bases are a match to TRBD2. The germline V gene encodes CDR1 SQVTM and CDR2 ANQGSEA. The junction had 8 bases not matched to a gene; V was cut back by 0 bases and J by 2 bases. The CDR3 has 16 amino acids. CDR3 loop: CSVEDRTGGPTDTQYF. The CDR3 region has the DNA TGCAGCGTTGAAGATCGGACGGGGGGACCCACAGATACGCAGTATTTT.